The T cell receptor beta chain described here comes from a study of blood T cell repertoires in COVID-19. On the study more broadly: From T cells, B-cell-depleted T cells, or PBMCs came the material, which was cDNA or gDNA.

How the authors handled the data: It was from reference gene primer amplification that nucleated cell counts were estimated. The table came from immunoSEQ multiplex PCR; TCRdb's copy has only in-frame clones and leaves some out. V, J and clone size derive from that table, while D and trimming were established from the DNA sequence. Among about 140,000 clones, roughly three quarters were seen once, and the ten largest hold approximately 8.6%. This CDR3 has 14 amino acids. The junction had 1 base not matched to a gene; V was cut back by 1 base and J by 8 bases. CDR1 MGHDK and CDR2 SYGVNS come from the germline V gene.

This chain connects TRBV25-1 to TRBJ1-4, with 10 bases that match TRBD1. The TCR was taken from a man aged 50 or older with active or convalescent COVID-19. Source material: peripheral blood. This CDR3 is CASSEWDRGEKLFF. The DNA for the CDR3 is TGTGCCAGCAGTGAATGGGACAGGGGCGAAAAACTGTTTTTT.